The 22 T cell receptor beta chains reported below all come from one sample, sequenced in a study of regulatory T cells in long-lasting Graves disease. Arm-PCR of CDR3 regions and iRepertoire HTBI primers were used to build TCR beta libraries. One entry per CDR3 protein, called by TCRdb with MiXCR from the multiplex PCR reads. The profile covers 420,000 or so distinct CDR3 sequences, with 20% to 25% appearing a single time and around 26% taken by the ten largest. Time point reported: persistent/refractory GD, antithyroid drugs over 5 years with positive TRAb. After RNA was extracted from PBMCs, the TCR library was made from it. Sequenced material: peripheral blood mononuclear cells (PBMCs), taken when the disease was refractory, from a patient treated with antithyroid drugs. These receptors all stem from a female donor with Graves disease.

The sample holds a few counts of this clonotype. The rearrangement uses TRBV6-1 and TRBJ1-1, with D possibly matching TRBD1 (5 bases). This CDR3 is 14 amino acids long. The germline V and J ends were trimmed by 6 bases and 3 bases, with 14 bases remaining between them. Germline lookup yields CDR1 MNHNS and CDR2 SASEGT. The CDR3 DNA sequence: TGTGCCAGCAGCTTAAAGACAGATCACACTGAAGCTTTCTTT. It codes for CASSLKTDHTEAFF.

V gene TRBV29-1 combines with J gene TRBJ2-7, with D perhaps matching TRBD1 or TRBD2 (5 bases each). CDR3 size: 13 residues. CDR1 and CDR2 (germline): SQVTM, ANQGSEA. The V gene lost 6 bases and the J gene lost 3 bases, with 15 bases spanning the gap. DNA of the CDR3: TGCAGCGTCATCGGGGACCTAAGCTACGAGCAGTACTTC. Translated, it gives CSVIGDLSYEQYF.

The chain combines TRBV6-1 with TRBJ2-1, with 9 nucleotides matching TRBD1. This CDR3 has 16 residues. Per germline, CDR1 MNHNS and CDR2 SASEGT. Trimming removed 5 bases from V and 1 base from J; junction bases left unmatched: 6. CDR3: CASSNSDRGSYNEQFF. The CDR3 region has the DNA TGTGCCAGCAGTAATTCGGACAGGGGATCCTACAATGAGCAGTTCTTC.

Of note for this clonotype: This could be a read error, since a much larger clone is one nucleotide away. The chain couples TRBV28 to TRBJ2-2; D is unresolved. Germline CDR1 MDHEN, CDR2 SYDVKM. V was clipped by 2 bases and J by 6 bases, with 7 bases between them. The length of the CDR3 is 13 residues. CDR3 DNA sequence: TGTGCCAGCAGTTTAACAGTCGCCGGGGAGCTGTTTTTT. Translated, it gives CASSLTVAGELFF.

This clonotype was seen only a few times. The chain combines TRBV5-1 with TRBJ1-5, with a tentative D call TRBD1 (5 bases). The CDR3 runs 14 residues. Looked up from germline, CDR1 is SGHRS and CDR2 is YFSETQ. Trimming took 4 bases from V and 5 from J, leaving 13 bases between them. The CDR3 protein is CASSPDGDYQPQHF. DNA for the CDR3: TGCGCCAGCAGCCCGGACGGGGACTATCAGCCCCAGCATTTT.

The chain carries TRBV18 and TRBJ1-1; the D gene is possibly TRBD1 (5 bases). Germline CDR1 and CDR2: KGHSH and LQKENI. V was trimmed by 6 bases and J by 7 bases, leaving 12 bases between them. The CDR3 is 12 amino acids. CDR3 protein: CASSATGDEAFF. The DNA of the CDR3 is TGTGCCAGCTCTGCCACGGGGGATGAAGCTTTCTTT.

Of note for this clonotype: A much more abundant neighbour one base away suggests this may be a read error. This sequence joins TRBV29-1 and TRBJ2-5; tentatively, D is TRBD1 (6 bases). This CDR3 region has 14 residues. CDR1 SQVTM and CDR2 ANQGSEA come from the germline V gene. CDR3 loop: CSVEGQRKQETQCF. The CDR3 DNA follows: TGCAGCGTAGAAGGACAGAGGAAACAAGAGACCCAGTGCTTC.

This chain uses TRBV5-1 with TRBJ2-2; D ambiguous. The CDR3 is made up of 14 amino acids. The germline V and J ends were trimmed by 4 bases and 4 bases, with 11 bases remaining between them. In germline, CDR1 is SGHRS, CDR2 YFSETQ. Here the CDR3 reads CASSQTGATGELFF. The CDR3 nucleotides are TGCGCCAGCAGCCAAACCGGAGCCACCGGGGAGCTGTTTTTT.

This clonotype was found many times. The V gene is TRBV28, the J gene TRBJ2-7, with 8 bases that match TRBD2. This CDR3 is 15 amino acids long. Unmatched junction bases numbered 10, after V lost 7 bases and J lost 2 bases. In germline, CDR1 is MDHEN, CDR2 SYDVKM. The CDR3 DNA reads TGTGCCAGCAAAGGTGCGGCGGGAGGTCCCTACGAGCAGTACTTC. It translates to CASKGAAGGPYEQYF.

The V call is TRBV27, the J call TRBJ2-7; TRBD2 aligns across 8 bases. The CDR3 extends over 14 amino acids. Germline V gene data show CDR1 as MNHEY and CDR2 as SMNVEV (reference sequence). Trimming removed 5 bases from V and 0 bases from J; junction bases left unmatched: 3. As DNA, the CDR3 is TGTGCCAGCAGTCGCGGGACTAGCTCCTACGAGCAGTACTTC. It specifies CASSRGTSSYEQYF.

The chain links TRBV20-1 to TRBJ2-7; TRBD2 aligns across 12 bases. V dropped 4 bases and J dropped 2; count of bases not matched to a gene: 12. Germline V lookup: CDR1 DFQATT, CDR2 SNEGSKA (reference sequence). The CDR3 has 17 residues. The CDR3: CSATGTVTSGRAYEQYF. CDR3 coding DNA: TGCAGTGCTACGGGGACAGTGACTAGCGGGAGAGCCTACGAGCAGTACTTC.

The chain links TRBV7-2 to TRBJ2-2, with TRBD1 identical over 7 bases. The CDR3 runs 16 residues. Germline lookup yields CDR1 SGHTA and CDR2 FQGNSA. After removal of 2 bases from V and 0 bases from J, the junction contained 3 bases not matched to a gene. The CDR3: CASSLMGTANTGELFF. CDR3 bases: TGTGCCAGCAGCTTAATGGGGACAGCGAACACCGGGGAGCTGTTTTTT.

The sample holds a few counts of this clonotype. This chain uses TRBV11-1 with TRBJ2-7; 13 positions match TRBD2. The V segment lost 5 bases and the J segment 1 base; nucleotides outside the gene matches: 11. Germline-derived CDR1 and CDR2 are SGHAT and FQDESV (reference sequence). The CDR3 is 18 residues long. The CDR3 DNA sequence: TGTGCCAGCAGCGTAGACCGGCGGACTAGCGGGAGTTCCTACGAGCAGTACTTC. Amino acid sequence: CASSVDRRTSGSSYEQYF.

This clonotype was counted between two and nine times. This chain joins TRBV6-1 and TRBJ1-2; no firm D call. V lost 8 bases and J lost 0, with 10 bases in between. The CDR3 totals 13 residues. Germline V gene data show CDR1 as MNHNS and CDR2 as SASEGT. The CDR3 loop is CASEETTNYGYTF. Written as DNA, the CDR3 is TGTGCCAGCGAGGAGACGACTAACTATGGCTACACCTTC.

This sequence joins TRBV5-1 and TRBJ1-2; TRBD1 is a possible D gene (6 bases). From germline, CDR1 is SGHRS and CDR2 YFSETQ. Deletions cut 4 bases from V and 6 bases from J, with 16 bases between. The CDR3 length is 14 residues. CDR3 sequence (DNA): TGCGCCAGCAGCACCGGTCCTAGGGGGGATGGCTACACCTTC. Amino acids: CASSTGPRGDGYTF.

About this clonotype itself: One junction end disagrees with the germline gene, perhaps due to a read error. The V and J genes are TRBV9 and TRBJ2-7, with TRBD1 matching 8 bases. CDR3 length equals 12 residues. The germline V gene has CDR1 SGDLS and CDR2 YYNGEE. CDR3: CAGSGTGGEQYF. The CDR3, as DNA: TGTGCCGGCAGCGGAACAGGGGGCGAGCAGTACTTC.

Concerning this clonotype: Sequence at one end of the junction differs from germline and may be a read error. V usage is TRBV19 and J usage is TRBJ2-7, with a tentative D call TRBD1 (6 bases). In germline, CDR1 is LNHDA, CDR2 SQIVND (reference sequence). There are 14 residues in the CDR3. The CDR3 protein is CASSTTGSVYEQCF. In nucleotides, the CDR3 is TGTGCCAGTAGCACTACAGGGTCGGTCTACGAGCAGTGCTTC.

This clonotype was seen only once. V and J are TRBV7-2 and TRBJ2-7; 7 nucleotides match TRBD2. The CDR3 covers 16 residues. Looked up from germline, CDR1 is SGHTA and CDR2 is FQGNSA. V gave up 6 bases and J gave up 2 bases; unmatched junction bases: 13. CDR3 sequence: CASSWEAGALTYEQYF. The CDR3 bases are TGTGCCAGCAGTTGGGAGGCGGGAGCCCTTACCTACGAGCAGTACTTC.

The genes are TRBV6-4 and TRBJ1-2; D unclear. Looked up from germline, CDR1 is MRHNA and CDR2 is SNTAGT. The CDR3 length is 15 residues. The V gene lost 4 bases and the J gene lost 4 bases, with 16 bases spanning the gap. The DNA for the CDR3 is TGTGCCAGCAGTGCAACGGCAATGGGGTTCTATGGCTACACCTTC. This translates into CASSATAMGFYGYTF.

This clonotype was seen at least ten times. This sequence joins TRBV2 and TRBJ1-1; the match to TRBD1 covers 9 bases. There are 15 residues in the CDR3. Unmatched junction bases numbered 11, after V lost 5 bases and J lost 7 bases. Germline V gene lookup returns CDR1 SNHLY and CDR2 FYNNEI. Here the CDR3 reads CASSTADRGTGEAFF. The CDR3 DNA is TGTGCCAGCAGTACGGCGGACAGGGGTACTGGTGAAGCTTTCTTT.

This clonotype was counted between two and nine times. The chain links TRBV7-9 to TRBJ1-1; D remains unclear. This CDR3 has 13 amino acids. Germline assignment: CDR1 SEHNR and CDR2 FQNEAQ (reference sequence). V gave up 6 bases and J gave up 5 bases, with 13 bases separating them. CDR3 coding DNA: TGTGCCAGCAGTCAAATACCGAGGACTGAAGCTTTCTTT. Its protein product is CASSQIPRTEAFF. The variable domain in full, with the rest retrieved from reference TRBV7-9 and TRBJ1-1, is DTGVSQNPRHKITKRGQNVTFRCDPISEHNRLYWYRQTLGQGPEFLTYFQNEAQLEKSRLLSDRFSAERPKGSFSTLEIQRTEQGDSAMYLCASSQIPRTEAFFGQGTRLTVV.

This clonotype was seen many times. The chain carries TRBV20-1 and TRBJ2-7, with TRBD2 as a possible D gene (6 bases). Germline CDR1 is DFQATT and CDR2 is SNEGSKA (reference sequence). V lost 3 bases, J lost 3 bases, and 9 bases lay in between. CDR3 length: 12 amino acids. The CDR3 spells CSASRRGYEQYF. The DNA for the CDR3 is TGCAGTGCTAGTAGGAGGGGCTACGAGCAGTACTTC.